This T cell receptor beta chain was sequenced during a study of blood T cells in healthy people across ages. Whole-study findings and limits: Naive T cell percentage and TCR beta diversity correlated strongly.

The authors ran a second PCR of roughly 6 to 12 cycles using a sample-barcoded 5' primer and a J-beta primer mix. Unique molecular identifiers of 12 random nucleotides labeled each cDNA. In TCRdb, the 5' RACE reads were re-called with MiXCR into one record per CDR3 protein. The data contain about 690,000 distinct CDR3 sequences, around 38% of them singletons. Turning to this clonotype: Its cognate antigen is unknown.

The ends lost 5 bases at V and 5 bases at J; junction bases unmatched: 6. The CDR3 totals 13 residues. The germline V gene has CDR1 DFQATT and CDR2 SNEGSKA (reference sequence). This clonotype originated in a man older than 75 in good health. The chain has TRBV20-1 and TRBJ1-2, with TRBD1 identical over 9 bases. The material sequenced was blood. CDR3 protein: CSAVKGQGYGYTF. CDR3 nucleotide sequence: TGCAGTGCTGTAAAGGGACAGGGATATGGCTACACCTTC.